This T cell receptor beta chain came from a study of neoadjuvant nivolumab and ipilimumab in lung cancer. Trimming took 1 base from V and 11 from J, leaving 21 bases between them. From germline, CDR1 is SGHRS and CDR2 YFSETQ. This CDR3 region has 15 residues. TCRdb's copy holds only in-frame clones and misses some; the assay was immunoSEQ multiplex PCR. The sample has tens of thousands of clones; around 89% are singletons. The TCR comes from an adult with non-small cell lung cancer. Some clones in this sample may be carry-over from other donors' samples. Here the sequenced sample was blood, taken before neoadjuvant nivolumab, alone or with ipilimumab. The V call is TRBV5-1, the J call TRBJ1-1; D ambiguous. The CDR3 spells CASSLRNASRIRAFF. As DNA, the CDR3 is TGCGCCAGCAGCTTGAGGAACGCCTCCCGGATTCGGGCTTTCTTT.